The 27 T cell receptor beta chains below were found in one sample sequenced in a study of blood T cell repertoires in COVID-19. The protocol was immunoSEQ multiplex PCR, while the TCRdb copy is restricted to in-frame clones and leaves out a portion. The data contain 84,000 or so clones, approximately 92% of them seen just once; the ten biggest clones take up approximately 6.3%. The sequenced sample was peripheral blood. All receptors derive from a woman aged 55 to 70 with active COVID-19.

CDR3 sequence: CATSRPGSTNEKLFF. CDR3 nucleotide sequence: TGTGCCACCAGCAGACCGGGATCAACTAATGAAAAACTGTTTTTT. This chain connects TRBV15 to TRBJ1-4, with D hard to call. This CDR3 is 15 amino acids long. Trimming shortened V by 2 bases and J by 0 bases, and 7 bases separated the two germline ends. CDR1 is LNHNV, CDR2 YYDKDF, per germline (reference sequence). Filled out from reference TRBV15 and TRBJ1-4, the complete variable domain reads DAMVIQNPRYQVTQFGKPVTLSCSQTLNHNVMYWYQQKSSQAPKLLFHYYDKDFNNEADTPDNFQSRRPNTSFCFLDIRSPGLGDTAMYLCATSRPGSTNEKLFFGSGTQLSVL.

The V call is TRBV12-3 or TRBV12-4, the J call TRBJ2-7, with TRBD2 identical over 7 bases. V shed 3 bases and J 3 bases; nucleotides not matched to a gene: 2. The CDR3 loop spans 13 amino acids. CDR3 nucleotide sequence: TGTGCCAGCAGTTTTGCGGGGGACTACGAGCAGTACTTC. Encoded protein: CASSFAGDYEQYF.

This rearrangement joins TRBV29-1 to TRBJ1-1; D might be TRBD1 (5 bases). There are 14 residues in the CDR3. Trimming removed 6 bases from V and 5 bases from J, with 19 bases in between. Per the germline V gene, CDR1 is SQVTM and CDR2 is ANQGSEA. For the CDR3, the DNA is TGCAGCGTGGTCCAGATGACAGCGCCGACTGAAGCTTTCTTT. Amino acids: CSVVQMTAPTEAFF.

The chain combines TRBV9 with TRBJ2-5; 16 nucleotides align to TRBD2. Germline trimming cut 4 bases from V and 1 base from J; bases unmatched to any gene: 4. Germline CDR1 SGDLS, CDR2 YYNGEE. The CDR3 spans 17 residues. CDR3 sequence (DNA): TGTGCCAGCAGCCCAGGGACTAGCGGGAGGGCCCAAGAGACCCAGTACTTC. Translation gives CASSPGTSGRAQETQYF.

This chain uses TRBV7-2 with TRBJ1-6; maybe TRBD1 (6 bases). V was clipped by 8 bases and J by 6 bases, with 17 bases between them. Germline CDR1 is SGHTA and CDR2 is FQGNSA. This CDR3 has 15 residues. The CDR3 spells CASGAQGRSNSPLHF. In nucleotides, the CDR3 is TGTGCCAGCGGCGCACAGGGAAGGTCTAATTCACCCCTCCACTTT. Looking up the rest from reference TRBV7-2 and TRBJ1-6 gives the full variable domain: GAGVSQSPSNKVTEKGKDVELRCDPISGHTALYWYRQSLGQGLEFLIYFQGNSAPDKSGLPSDRFSAERTGGSVSTLTIQRTQQEDSAVYLCASGAQGRSNSPLHFGNGTRLTVT.

The V and J genes are TRBV11-3 and TRBJ1-5; tentatively, D is TRBD1 (5 bases). There are 18 residues in the CDR3. Trimming stripped 0 bases from V and 2 bases from J, with 17 bases between. The germline CDR1 and CDR2 sequences are SGHNT and YENEEA. This CDR3 is CASSLDCLGAWGNQPQHF. The DNA for the CDR3 is TGTGCCAGCAGCTTAGATTGTCTTGGGGCTTGGGGCAATCAGCCCCAGCATTTT.

The J gene is TRBJ2-2, the V gene TRBV15, with D perhaps matching TRBD1 (6 bases). CDR3 length: 16 residues. V gave up 5 bases and J gave up 6 bases, with 19 bases separating them. CDR1 and CDR2 (germline): LNHNV, YYDKDF (reference sequence). CDR3 in amino acids: CATSGGQRRHSGELFF. CDR3 sequence (DNA): TGTGCCACCAGCGGGGGACAAAGGCGTCACTCCGGGGAGCTGTTTTTT.

The chain is built from TRBV19 and TRBJ1-3; TRBD1 matches 8 bases. CDR1 LNHDA and CDR2 SQIVND come from the germline V gene (reference sequence). With V trimmed by 8 bases and J by 4 bases, 1 base remained unmatched. The CDR3 runs to 12 residues. The CDR3 loop reads CASRTGGNTIYF. As DNA, the CDR3 is TGTGCCAGTCGGACAGGGGGAAACACCATATATTTT. The entire variable domain, with the rest obtained from reference TRBV19 and TRBJ1-3, is as follows: DGGITQSPKYLFRKEGQNVTLSCEQNLNHDAMYWYRQDPGQGLRLIYYSQIVNDFQKGDIAEGYSVSREKKESFPLTVTSAQKNPTAFYLCASRTGGNTIYFGEGSWLTVV.

The J gene is TRBJ1-4, the V gene TRBV7-9; 7 bases map to TRBD1. V lost 4 bases and J lost 8; bases outside the gene matches: 7. The CDR3 covers 14 residues. Germline assignment: CDR1 SEHNR and CDR2 FQNEAQ (reference sequence). CDR3 residues: CASSSQGGGEKLFF. The CDR3 region has the DNA TGTGCCAGCAGCTCGCAGGGGGGCGGGGAAAAACTGTTTTTT.

The chain is built from TRBV7-6 and TRBJ2-5, with D unclear. Germline CDR1 and CDR2: SGHVS and FNYEAQ. The CDR3 extends over 12 amino acids. Trimming took 5 bases from V and 2 from J, leaving 6 bases between them. CDR3 DNA: TGTGCCAGCAGCACAAATCAAGAGACCCAGTACTTC. Translation gives CASSTNQETQYF.

The chain is built from TRBV6-5 and TRBJ1-3, with D uncertain. Between the trimmed V and J ends, which lost 2 bases and 0 bases, there was a span of 11 bases. Looked up from germline, CDR1 is MNHEY and CDR2 is SVGAGI. The CDR3 is 16 residues long. The CDR3 nucleotides read TGTGCCAGCAGTTACAGGTGGGCGAGCTCTGGAAACACCATATATTTT. Protein product: CASSYRWASSGNTIYF.

The CDR3 DNA follows: TGTGCCAGCAGCTTACAGGAATCCAATCAGCCCCAGCATTTT. The encoded protein is CASSLQESNQPQHF. V is TRBV5-5 and J is TRBJ1-5; weak D call: TRBD1 (5 bases). V shed 2 bases and J shed 3 bases, with 9 bases lying between them. The CDR3 totals 14 residues. Germline-derived CDR1 and CDR2 are SGHKS and YYEKEE (reference sequence).

This clone was seen a single time. The chain is built from TRBV11-3 and TRBJ1-1; unclear D gene. Germline CDR1 and CDR2: SGHNT and YENEEA. Trimming cost V 4 bases and J 7 bases, with 10 bases left between them. This CDR3 is 12 amino acids long. The CDR3 region is CASSSDENEAFF. CDR3 DNA sequence: TGTGCCAGCAGCTCAGACGAGAATGAAGCTTTCTTT.

The chain has TRBV19 and TRBJ1-5; 9 bases are a match to TRBD1. J lost 0 bases, V lost 1 base, and 4 bases had no gene match. The CDR3 has 17 residues. In germline, CDR1 is LNHDA, CDR2 SQIVND (reference sequence). The CDR3 coding sequence is TGTGCCAGTAGTATAGGACGGACAGGGGCTAGCAATCAGCCCCAGCATTTT. Its translation: CASSIGRTGASNQPQHF.

The chain employs TRBV5-4 and TRBJ2-1; 7 positions match TRBD1. Germline V gives CDR1 SGHNT, CDR2 YYREEE (reference sequence). The CDR3 length is 13 residues. Unmatched junction bases numbered 8, after V lost 4 bases and J lost 10 bases. The CDR3 DNA sequence: TGTGCCAGCAGCCTACGGGACAGTGGGGAGCAGTTCTTC. It codes for CASSLRDSGEQFF.

The chain couples TRBV5-1 to TRBJ2-5; a possible D gene is TRBD2 (5 bases). The CDR3 totals 15 residues. CDR1 and CDR2 from the germline V gene are SGHRS and YFSETQ. Trimming took 4 bases from V and 4 from J, leaving 17 bases between them. CDR3 sequence reads: CASSPRTPIGETQYF. CDR3 DNA: TGCGCCAGCAGCCCGAGGACTCCCATCGGAGAGACCCAGTACTTC.

V gene TRBV5-4 combines with J gene TRBJ2-3; 7 nucleotides align to TRBD2. CDR1 is SGHNT, CDR2 YYREEE, per germline (reference sequence). Trimming cost V 4 bases and J 2 bases; bases outside gene matches: 10. The CDR3 has 16 amino acids. CDR3 loop: CASSVGLEPDTDTQYF. The CDR3 DNA is TGTGCCAGCAGCGTCGGACTAGAACCCGACACAGATACGCAGTATTTT.

This clone was detected only once. The chain uses TRBV30 and TRBJ1-4, with TRBD1 matching 8 bases. The CDR3 sequence is 19 residues long. Germline CDR1 reads GTSNPN; CDR2 reads SVGIG (reference sequence). With 5 bases clipped from V and 0 bases from J, the junction kept 17 bases outside the gene matches. As DNA, the CDR3 is TGTGCCTGGTGCTATCCTCGGGACAGGTTCCTTTCAACTAATGAAAAACTGTTTTTT. This translates into CAWCYPRDRFLSTNEKLFF.

The rearrangement uses TRBV29-1 and TRBJ2-1; 12 bases match TRBD2. This CDR3 region has 15 residues. V was pared by 2 bases and J by 2 bases, with 1 base of the junction left unmatched. Germline V gives CDR1 SQVTM, CDR2 ANQGSEA. The chain's CDR3 is CSVEPSGRAYNEQFF. The CDR3 DNA reads TGCAGCGTTGAACCTAGCGGGAGGGCCTACAATGAGCAGTTCTTC.

The chain is built from TRBV5-6 and TRBJ1-6, with D possibly being TRBD1 (5 bases). Trimming left V 7 bases short and J 5 bases short, with 16 bases between. This CDR3 spans 15 amino acids. CDR1 and CDR2 from the germline V gene are SGHDT and YYEEEE. Here the CDR3 DNA reads TGTGCCAGCGGCACGGGGGGTAGGCATAATTCACCCCTCCACTTT. Translating it yields CASGTGGRHNSPLHF.

This clone appeared a few times. The V call is TRBV30, the J call TRBJ2-7; the D gene is possibly TRBD2 (6 bases). Per germline, CDR1 GTSNPN and CDR2 SVGIG (reference sequence). The CDR3 length is 11 residues. Trimming took off 4 bases at V and 6 bases at J, with 10 bases between the two ends. CDR3 bases: TGTGCCTGGATCCAGGAGGGCGAGCAGTACTTC. Translation: CAWIQEGEQYF. The full variable domain, rest sourced from reference TRBV30 and TRBJ2-7, is SQTIHQWPATLVQPVGSPLSLECTVEGTSNPNLYWYRQAAGRGLQLLFYSVGIGQISSEVPQNLSASRPQDRQFILSSKKLLLSDSGFYLCAWIQEGEQYFGPGTRLTVT.

The V and J genes are TRBV11-2 and TRBJ2-4; 8 positions match TRBD2. The CDR3 totals 17 residues. The germline V gene encodes CDR1 SGHAT and CDR2 FQNNGV. Trimming cost V 1 base and J 4 bases; bases outside gene matches: 9. CDR3 in DNA: TGTGCCAGCAGCTTAGTCGGTAGCGGGACACCGAAAAACATTCAGTACTTC. Its protein product is CASSLVGSGTPKNIQYF.

The chain uses TRBV6-2 or TRBV6-3 and TRBJ2-4; 7 bases agree with TRBD2. This CDR3 has 19 residues. Germline assignment: CDR1 MNHEY and CDR2 SVGEGT. With V trimmed by 2 bases and J by 1 base, 14 bases remained unmatched. CDR3 coding DNA: TGTGCCAGCAGTTACCCTACTCCAACGGGGGGTTCGGCCAAAAACATTCAGTACTTC. Its translation: CASSYPTPTGGSAKNIQYF.

The CDR3 sequence: CASSLGIGTEAFF. Written as DNA, the CDR3 is TGTGCCAGCAGCTTAGGCATCGGCACTGAAGCTTTCTTT. The chain couples TRBV11-2 to TRBJ1-1, with no clear D. Germline V gene sequence: CDR1 SGHAT, CDR2 FQNNGV. The CDR3 length is 13 residues. Trimming left V 1 base short and J 4 bases short, with 7 bases between.

The rearrangement links TRBV5-1 to TRBJ2-7; 13 bases map to TRBD2. Germline CDR1 and CDR2: SGHRS and YFSETQ. With V trimmed by 1 base and J by 5 bases, 3 bases remained unmatched. The CDR3 extends over 15 amino acids. The CDR3 region is CASSLRGLAGDEQYF. CDR3 nucleotides: TGCGCCAGCAGCTTGCGTGGACTAGCGGGAGACGAGCAGTACTTC.

V is TRBV10-3 and J is TRBJ2-7; 9 bases match TRBD2. The trim removed 0 bases at V and 5 bases at J, leaving 5 bases unmatched. Germline V gene lookup returns CDR1 ENHRY and CDR2 SYGVKD. The CDR3 has 15 residues. CDR3 amino acids: CAISESREGRDEQYF. CDR3 in DNA: TGTGCCATCAGTGAGTCGCGGGAGGGCCGGGACGAGCAGTACTTC.

The J gene is TRBJ1-2, the V gene TRBV12-3 or TRBV12-4; 9 positions match TRBD1. The CDR3 is made up of 13 amino acids. V lost 5 bases and J lost 5; bases outside the gene matches: 3. CDR3 nucleotide sequence: TGTGCCAGCAGTCCGGGACAGGGATATGGCTACACCTTC. Its protein product is CASSPGQGYGYTF.